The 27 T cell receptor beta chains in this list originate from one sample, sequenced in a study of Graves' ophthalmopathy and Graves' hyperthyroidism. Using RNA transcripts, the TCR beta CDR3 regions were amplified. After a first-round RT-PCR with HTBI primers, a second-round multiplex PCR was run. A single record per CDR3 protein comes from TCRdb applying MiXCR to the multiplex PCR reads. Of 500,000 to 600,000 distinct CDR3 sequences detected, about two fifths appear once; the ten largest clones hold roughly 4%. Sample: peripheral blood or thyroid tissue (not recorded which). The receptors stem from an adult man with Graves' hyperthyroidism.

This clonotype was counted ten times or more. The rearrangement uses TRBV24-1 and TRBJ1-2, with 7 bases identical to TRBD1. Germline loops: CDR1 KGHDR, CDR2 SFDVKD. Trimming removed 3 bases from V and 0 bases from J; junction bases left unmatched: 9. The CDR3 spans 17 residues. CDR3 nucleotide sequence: TGTGCCACCAGTGATAGCCGACAGGGAGGGACTAACTATGGCTACACCTTC. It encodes CATSDSRQGGTNYGYTF.

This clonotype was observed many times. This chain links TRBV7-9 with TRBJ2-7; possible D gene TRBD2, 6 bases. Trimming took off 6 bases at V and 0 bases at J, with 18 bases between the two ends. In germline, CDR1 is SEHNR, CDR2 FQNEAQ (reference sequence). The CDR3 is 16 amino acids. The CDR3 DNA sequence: TGTGCCAGCAGTCCAGTCTGGCGGGGAAGCTCCTACGAGCAGTACTTC. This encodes CASSPVWRGSSYEQYF. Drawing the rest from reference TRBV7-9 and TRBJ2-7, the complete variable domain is DTGVSQNPRHKITKRGQNVTFRCDPISEHNRLYWYRQTLGQGPEFLTYFQNEAQLEKSRLLSDRFSAERPKGSFSTLEIQRTEQGDSAMYLCASSPVWRGSSYEQYFGPGTRLTVT.

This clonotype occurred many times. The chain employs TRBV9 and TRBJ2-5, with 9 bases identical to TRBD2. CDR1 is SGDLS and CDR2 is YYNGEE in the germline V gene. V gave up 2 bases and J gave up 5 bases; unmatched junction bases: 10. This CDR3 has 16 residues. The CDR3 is CASSVHRGGAGETQYF. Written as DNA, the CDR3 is TGTGCCAGCAGCGTCCACCGCGGGGGGGCCGGGGAGACCCAGTACTTC. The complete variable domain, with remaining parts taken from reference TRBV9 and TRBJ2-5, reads DSGVTQTPKHLITATGQRVTLRCSPRSGDLSVYWYQQSLDQGLQFLIQYYNGEERAKGNILERFSAQQFPDLHSELNLSSLELGDSALYFCASSVHRGGAGETQYFGPGTRLLVL.

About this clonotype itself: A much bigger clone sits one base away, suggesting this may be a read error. CDR3 coding DNA: TGTGCCAGCAGCGGAGGACGGAGTGAAGCTTTCTTT. Translated: CASSGGRSEAFF. The chain has TRBV5-5 and TRBJ1-1; D gene unclear. Trimming pared 4 bases from V and 7 bases from J, leaving 11 bases between. CDR3 length: 12 amino acids. Germline V lookup: CDR1 SGHKS, CDR2 YYEKEE (reference sequence).

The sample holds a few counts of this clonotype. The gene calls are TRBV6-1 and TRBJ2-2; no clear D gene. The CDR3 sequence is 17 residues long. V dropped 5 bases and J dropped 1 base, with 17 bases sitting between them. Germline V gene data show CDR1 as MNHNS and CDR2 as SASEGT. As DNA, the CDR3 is TGTGCCAGCAGTCCCCATAGGAAGACTCTGAACACCGGGGAGCTGTTTTTT. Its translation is CASSPHRKTLNTGELFF.

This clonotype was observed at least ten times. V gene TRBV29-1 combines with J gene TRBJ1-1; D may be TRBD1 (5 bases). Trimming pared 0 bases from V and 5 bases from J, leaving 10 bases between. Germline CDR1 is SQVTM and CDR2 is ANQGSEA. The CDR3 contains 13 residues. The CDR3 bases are TGCAGCGTTGAAGATGGGGGAACGACTGAAGCTTTCTTT. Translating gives CSVEDGGTTEAFF.

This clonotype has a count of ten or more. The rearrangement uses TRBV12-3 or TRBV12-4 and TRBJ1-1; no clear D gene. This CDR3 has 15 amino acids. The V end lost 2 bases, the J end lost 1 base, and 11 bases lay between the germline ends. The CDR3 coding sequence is TGTGCCAGCAGTTTACCGACTGGTAGGAACACTGAAGCTTTCTTT. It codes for CASSLPTGRNTEAFF.

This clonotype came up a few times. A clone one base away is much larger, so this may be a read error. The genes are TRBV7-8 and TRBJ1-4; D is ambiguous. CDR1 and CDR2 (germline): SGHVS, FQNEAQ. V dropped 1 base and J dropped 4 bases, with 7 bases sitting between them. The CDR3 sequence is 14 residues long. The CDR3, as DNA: TGTGCCAGCAGCTTAGGGGCAGTTAATGAAAAACTGTTTTTT. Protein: CASSLGAVNEKLFF.

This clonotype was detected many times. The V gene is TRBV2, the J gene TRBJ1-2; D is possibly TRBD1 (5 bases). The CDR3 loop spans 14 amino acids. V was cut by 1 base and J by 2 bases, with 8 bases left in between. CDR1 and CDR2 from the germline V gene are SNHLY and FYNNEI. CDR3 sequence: CASSEDRRNYGYTF. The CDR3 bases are TGTGCCAGCAGTGAAGACAGGCGGAACTATGGCTACACCTTC.

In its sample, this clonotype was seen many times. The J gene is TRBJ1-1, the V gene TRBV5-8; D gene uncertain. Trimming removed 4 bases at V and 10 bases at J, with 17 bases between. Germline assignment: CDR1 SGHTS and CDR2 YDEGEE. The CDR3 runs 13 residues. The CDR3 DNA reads TGTGCCAGCAGCCTCCCGGACCCCGCGGGAGCTTTCTTT. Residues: CASSLPDPAGAFF.

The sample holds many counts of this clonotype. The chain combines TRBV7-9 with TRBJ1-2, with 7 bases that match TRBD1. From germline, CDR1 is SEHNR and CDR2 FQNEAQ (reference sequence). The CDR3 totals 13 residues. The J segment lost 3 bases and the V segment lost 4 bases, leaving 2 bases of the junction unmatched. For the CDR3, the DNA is TGTGCCAGCAGCTCCACAGGGGACTATGGCTACACCTTC. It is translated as CASSSTGDYGYTF.

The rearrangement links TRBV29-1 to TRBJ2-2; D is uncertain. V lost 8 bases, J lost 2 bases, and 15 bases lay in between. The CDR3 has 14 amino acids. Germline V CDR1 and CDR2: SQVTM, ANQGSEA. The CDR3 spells CSPSTAPNTGELFF. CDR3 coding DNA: TGCAGCCCCTCGACCGCTCCTAACACCGGGGAGCTGTTTTTT.

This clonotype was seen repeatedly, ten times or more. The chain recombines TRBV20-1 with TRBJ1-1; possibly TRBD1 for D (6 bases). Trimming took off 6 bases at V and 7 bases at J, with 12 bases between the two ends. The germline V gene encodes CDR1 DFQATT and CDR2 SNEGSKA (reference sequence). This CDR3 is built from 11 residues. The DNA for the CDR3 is TGCAGTGCGGGGGCGGGTCTTGAAGCTTTCTTT. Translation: CSAGAGLEAFF.

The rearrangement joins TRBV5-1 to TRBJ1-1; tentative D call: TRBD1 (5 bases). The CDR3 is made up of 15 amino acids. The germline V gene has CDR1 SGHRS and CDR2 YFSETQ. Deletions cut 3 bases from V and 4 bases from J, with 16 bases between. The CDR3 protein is CASSSGFRGGTEAFF. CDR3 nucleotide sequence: TGCGCCAGCAGCTCCGGATTTAGGGGTGGCACTGAAGCTTTCTTT.

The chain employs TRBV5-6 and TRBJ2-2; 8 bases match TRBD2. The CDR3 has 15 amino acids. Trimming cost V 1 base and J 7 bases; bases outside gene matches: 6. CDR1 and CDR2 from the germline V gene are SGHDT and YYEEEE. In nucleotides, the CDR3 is TGTGCCAGCAGCTTGAGCGGGGGAGTCGGCGGGGAGCTGTTTTTT. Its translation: CASSLSGGVGGELFF.

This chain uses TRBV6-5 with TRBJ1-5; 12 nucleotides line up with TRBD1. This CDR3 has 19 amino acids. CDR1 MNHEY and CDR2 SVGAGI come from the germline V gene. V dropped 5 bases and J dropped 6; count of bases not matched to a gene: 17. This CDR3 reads CASSAYGGTGGWEGQPQHF. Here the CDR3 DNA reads TGTGCCAGCAGTGCCTATGGAGGGACAGGGGGCTGGGAAGGTCAGCCCCAGCATTTT.

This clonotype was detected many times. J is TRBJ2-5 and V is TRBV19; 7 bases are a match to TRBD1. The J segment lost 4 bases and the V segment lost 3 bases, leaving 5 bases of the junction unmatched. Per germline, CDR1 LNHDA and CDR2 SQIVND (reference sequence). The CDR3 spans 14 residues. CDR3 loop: CASSIDGQVETQYF. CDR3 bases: TGTGCCAGTAGTATTGATGGACAGGTAGAGACCCAGTACTTC. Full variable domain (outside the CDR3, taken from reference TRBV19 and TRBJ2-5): DGGITQSPKYLFRKEGQNVTLSCEQNLNHDAMYWYRQDPGQGLRLIYYSQIVNDFQKGDIAEGYSVSREKKESFPLTVTSAQKNPTAFYLCASSIDGQVETQYFGPGTRLLVL.

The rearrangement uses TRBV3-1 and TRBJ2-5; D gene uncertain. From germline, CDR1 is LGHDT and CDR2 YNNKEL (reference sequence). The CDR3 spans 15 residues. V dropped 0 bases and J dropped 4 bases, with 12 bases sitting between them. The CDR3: CASSQDVADIETQYF. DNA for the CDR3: TGTGCCAGCAGCCAAGATGTAGCTGATATAGAGACCCAGTACTTC.

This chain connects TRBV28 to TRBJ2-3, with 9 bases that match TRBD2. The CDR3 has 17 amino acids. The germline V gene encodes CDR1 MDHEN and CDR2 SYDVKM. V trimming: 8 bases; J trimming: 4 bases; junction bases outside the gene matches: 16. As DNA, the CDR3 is TGTGCCAGCGTGGGACTAGCCCCAGTGGGTTGGGCAGATACGCAGTATTTT. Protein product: CASVGLAPVGWADTQYF.

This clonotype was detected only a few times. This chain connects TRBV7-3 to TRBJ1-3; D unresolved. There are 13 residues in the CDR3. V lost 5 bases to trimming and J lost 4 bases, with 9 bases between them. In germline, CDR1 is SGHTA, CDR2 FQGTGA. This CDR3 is CASSPTPGNTIYF. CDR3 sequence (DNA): TGTGCCAGCAGCCCGACCCCGGGAAACACCATATATTTT.

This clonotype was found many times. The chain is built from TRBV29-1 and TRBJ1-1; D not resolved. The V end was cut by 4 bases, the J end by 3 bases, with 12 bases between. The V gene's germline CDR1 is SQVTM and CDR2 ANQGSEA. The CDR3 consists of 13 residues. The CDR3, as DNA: TGCAGCGTTGCTTTAAAAAGGGACACTGAAGCTTTCTTT. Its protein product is CSVALKRDTEAFF.

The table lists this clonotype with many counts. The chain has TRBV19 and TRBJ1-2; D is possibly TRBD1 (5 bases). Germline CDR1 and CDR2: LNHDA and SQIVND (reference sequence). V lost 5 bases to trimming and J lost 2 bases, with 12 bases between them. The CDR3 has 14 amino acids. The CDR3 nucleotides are TGTGCCAGTAGTCCTCCGGGACGGAACTATGGCTACACCTTC. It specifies CASSPPGRNYGYTF.

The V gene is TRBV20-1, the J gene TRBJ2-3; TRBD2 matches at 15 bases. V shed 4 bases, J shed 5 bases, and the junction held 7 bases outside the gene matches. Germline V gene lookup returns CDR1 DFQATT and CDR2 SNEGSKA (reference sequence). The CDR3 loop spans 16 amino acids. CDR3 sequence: CSATGLAGGAEDTQYF. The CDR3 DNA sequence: TGCAGTGCTACTGGACTAGCGGGGGGGGCGGAAGATACGCAGTATTTT.

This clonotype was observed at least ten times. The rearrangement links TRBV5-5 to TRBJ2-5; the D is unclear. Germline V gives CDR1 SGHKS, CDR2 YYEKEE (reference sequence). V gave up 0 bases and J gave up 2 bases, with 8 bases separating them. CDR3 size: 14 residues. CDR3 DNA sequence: TGTGCCAGCAGCTTGGGGTCAGCTCAAGAGACCCAGTACTTC. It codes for CASSLGSAQETQYF.

The CDR3 nucleotides read TGTGCCAGCAGTTTAGAACGAGGGGGCGCGGGAAACACCATATATTTT. Amino acids: CASSLERGGAGNTIYF. V is TRBV12-3 or TRBV12-4 and J is TRBJ1-3; 7 bases are shared with TRBD1. The CDR3 is 16 amino acids. V shed 1 base and J 4 bases; nucleotides not matched to a gene: 7.

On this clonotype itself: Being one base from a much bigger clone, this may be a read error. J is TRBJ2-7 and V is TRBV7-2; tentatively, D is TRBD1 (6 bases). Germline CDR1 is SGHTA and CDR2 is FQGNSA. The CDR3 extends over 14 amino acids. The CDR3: CASSFLRGSLEQHF. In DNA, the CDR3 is TGTGCCAGCAGCTTCCTCAGGGGTTCTTTAGAGCAGCACTTC.

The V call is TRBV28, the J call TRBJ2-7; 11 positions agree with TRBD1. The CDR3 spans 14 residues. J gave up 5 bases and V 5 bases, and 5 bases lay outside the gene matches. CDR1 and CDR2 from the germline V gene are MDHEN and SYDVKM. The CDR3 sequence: CASSMGQGGHEQYF. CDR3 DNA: TGTGCCAGCAGTATGGGACAGGGGGGTCACGAGCAGTACTTC.